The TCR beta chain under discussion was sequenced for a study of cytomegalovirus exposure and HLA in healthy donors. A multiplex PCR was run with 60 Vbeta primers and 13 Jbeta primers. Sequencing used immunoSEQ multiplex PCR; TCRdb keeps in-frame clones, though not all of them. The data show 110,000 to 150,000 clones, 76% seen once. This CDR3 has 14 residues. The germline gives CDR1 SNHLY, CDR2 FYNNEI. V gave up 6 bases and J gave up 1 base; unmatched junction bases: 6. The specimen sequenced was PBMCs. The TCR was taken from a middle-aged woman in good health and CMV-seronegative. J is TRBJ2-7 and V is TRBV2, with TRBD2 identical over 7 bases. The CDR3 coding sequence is TGTGCCAGCAGGGGCGGGAGCTTTTCCTACGAGCAGTACTTC. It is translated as CASRGGSFSYEQYF.